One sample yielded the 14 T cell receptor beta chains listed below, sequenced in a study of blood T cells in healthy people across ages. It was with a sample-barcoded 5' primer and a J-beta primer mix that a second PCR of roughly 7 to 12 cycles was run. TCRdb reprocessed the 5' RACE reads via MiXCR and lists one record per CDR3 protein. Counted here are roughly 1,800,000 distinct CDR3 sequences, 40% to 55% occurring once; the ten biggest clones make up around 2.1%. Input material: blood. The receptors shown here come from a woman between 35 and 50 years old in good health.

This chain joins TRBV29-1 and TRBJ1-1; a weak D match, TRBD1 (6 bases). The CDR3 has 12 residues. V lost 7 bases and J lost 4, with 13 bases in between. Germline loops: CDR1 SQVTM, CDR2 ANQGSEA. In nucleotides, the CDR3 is TGCAGCGCCACCCGAGGGGGCACTGAAGCTTTCTTT. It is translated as CSATRGGTEAFF.

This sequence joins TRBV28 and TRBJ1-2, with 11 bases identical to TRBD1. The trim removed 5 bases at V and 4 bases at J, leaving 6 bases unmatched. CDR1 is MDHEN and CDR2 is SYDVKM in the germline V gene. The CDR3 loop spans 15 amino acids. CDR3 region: CASSVGTGGFYGYTF. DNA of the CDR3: TGTGCCAGCAGTGTCGGGACAGGGGGATTCTATGGCTACACCTTC.

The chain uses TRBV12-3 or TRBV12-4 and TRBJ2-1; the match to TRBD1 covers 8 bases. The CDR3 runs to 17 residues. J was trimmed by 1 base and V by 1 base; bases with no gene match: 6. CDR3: CASSLVIGDRSYNEQFF. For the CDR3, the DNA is TGTGCCAGCAGTTTAGTAATCGGGGACAGGTCCTACAATGAGCAGTTCTTC.

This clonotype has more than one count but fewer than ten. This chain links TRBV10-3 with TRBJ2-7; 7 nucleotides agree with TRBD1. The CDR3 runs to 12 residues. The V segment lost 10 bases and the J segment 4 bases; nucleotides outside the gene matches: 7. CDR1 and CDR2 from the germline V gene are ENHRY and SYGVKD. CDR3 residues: CATRDRQYEQYF. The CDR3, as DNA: TGTGCCACTCGGGACAGACAGTACGAGCAGTACTTC.

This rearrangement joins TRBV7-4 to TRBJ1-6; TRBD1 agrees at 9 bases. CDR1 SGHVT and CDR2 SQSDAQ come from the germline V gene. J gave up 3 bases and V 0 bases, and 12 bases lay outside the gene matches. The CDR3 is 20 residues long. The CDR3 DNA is TGTGCCAGCAGCTTAGCGTGGGACAGGGCCCTTTCTCTCTATAATTCACCCCTCCACTTT. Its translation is CASSLAWDRALSLYNSPLHF.

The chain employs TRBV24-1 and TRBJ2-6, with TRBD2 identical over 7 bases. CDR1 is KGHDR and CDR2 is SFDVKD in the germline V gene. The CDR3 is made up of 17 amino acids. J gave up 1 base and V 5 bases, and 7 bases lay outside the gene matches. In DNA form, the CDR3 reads TGTGCCACCAGTGGGGGGGGATTGGAATCTGGGGCCAACGTCCTGACTTTC. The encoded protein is CATSGGGLESGANVLTF.

In DNA, the CDR3 is TGTGCCAGCAGCTTTGTTGCAACTAATGAAAAACTGTTTTTT. This gives the protein CASSFVATNEKLFF. The V and J genes are TRBV7-2 and TRBJ1-4; no clear D. Germline CDR1 reads SGHTA; CDR2 reads FQGNSA. V was shortened by 3 bases and J by 0 bases, with 5 bases between the two germline ends. This CDR3 has 14 residues.

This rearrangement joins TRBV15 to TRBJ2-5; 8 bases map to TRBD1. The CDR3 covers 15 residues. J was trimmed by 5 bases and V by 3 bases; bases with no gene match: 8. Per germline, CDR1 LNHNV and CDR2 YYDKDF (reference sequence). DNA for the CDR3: TGTGCCACCAGCAGGGATAGGACAGGGTTTGAGACCCAGTACTTC. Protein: CATSRDRTGFETQYF.

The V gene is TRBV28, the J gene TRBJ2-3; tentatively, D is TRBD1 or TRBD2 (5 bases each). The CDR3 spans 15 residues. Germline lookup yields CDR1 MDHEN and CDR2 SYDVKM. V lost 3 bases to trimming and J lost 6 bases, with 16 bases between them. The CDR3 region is CASSFPGTDGDTQYF. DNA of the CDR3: TGTGCCAGCAGTTTCCCCGGGACGGATGGGGATACGCAGTATTTT.

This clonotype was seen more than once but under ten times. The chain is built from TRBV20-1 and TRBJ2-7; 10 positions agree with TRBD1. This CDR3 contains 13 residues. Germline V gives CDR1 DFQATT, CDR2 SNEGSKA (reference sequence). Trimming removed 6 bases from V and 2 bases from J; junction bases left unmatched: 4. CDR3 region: CSAMGQGTYEQYF. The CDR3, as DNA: TGCAGTGCAATGGGACAGGGGACCTACGAGCAGTACTTC.

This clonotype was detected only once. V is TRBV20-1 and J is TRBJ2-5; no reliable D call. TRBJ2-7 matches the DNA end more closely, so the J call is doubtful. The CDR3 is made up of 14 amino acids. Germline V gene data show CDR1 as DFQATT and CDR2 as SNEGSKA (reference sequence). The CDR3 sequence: CSATLPPGTYEQYF. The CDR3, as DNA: TGCAGTGCTACCCTCCCACCAGGAACCTACGAGCAGTACTTC.

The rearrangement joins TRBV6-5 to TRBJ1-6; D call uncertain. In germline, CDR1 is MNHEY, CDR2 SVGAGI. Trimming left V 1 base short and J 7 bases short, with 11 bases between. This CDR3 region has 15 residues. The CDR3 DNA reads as TGTGCCAGCAGTTACTTAGGTCCACAGAATTCACCCCTCCACTTT. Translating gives CASSYLGPQNSPLHF.

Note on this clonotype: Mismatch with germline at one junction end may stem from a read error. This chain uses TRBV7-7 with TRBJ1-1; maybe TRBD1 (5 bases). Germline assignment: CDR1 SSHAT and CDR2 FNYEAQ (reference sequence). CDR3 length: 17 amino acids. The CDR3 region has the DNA TGTGCTAGCACCACCGGGGGGGGTCGAAGCCCGAACACTGAAGCTTTCTTT. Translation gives CASTTGGGRSPNTEAFF.

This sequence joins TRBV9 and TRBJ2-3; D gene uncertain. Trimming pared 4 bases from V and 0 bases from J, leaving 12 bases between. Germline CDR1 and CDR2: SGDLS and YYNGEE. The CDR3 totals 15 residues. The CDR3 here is CASSPPFESTDTQYF. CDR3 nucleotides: TGTGCCAGCAGCCCCCCATTCGAAAGCACAGATACGCAGTATTTT. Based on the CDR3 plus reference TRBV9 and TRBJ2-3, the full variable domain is DSGVTQTPKHLITATGQRVTLRCSPRSGDLSVYWYQQSLDQGLQFLIQYYNGEERAKGNILERFSAQQFPDLHSELNLSSLELGDSALYFCASSPPFESTDTQYFGPGTRLTVL.